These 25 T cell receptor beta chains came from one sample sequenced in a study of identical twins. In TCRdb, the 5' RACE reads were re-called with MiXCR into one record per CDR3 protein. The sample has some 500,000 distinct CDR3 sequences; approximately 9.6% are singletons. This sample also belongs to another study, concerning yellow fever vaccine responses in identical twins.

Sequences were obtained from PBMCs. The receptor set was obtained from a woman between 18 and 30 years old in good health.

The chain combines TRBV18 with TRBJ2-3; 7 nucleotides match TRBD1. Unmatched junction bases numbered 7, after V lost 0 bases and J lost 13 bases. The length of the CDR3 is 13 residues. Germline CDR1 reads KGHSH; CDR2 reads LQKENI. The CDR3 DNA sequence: TGTGCCAGCTCACCACCGGACAGGAGTAACGAGTATTTT. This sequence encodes CASSPPDRSNEYF.

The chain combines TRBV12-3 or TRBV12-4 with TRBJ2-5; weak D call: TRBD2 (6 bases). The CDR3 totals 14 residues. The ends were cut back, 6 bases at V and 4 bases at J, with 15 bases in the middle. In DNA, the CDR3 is TGTGCCAGCAGCCCCACTAGCCGGCCAGAGACCCAGTACTTC. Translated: CASSPTSRPETQYF.

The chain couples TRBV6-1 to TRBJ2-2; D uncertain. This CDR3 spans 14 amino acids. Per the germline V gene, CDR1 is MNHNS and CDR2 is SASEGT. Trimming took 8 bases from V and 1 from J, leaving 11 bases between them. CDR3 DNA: TGTGCCAGCTCTATTAATTTGAACACCGGGGAGCTGTTTTTT. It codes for CASSINLNTGELFF.

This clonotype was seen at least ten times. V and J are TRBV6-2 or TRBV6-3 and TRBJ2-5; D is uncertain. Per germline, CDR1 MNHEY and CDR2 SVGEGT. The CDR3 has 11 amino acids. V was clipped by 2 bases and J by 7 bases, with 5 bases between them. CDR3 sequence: CASSYPGTQYF. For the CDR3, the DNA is TGTGCCAGCAGTTACCCCGGGACCCAGTACTTC.

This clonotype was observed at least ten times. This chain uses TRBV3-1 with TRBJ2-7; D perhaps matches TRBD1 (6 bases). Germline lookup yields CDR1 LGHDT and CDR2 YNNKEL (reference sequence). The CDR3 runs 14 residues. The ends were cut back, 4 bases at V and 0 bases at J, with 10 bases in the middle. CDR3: CASSPWTDSYEQYF. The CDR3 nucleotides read TGTGCCAGCAGCCCTTGGACAGACTCCTACGAGCAGTACTTC.

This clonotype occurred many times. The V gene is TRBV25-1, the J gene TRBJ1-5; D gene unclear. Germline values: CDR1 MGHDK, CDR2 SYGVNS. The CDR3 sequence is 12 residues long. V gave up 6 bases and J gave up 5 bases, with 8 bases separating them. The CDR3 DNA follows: TGTGCCAGCAGGGGTATTGATCAGCCCCAGCATTTT. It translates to CASRGIDQPQHF.

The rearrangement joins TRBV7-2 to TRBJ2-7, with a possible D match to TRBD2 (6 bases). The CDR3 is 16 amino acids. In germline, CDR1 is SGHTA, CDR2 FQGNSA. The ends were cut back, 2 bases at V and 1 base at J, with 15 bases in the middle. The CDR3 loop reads CASSLKTGAFSYEQYF. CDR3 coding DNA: TGTGCCAGCAGCTTAAAGACGGGAGCCTTTTCCTACGAGCAGTACTTC.

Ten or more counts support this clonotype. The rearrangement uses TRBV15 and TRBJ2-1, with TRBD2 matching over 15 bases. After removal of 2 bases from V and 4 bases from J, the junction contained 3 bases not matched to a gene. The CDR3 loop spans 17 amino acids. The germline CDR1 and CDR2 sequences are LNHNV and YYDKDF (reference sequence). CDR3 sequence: CATSRPGLAGGYNEQFF. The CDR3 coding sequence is TGTGCCACCAGCAGACCCGGACTAGCGGGAGGGTACAATGAGCAGTTCTTC. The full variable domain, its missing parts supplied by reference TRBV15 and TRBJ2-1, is DAMVIQNPRYQVTQFGKPVTLSCSQTLNHNVMYWYQQKSSQAPKLLFHYYDKDFNNEADTPDNFQSRRPNTSFCFLDIRSPGLGDTAMYLCATSRPGLAGGYNEQFFGPGTRLTVL.

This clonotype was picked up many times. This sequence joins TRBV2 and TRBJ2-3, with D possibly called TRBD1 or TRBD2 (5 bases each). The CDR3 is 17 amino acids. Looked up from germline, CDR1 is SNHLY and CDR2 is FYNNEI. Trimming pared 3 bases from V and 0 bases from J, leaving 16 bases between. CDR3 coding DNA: TGTGCCAGCAGTGAGGAGGAAGGGGCGCGCAGCACAGATACGCAGTATTTT. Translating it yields CASSEEEGARSTDTQYF.

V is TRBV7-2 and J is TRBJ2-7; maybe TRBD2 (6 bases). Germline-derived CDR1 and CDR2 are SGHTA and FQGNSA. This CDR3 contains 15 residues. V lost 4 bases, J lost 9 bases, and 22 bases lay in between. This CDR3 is CASSSGRSTGGGQYF. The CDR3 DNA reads TGTGCCAGCAGCTCTGGCCGATCGACCGGGGGTGGGCAGTACTTC.

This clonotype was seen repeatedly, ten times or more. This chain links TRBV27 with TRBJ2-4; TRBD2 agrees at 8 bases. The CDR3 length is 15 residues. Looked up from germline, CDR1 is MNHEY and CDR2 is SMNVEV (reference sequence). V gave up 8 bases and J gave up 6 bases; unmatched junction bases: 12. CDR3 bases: TGTGCCAGCGCCCCCTCCGGGGGGGTGGCAAACATTCAGTACTTC. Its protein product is CASAPSGGVANIQYF.

CDR3 bases: TGTGCCACAGACGGGGGTGATGCGGGGAGGGAGTTCTTC. It translates to CATDGGDAGREFF. V gene TRBV6-4 combines with J gene TRBJ2-1; 7 bases line up with TRBD2. The CDR3 sequence is 13 residues long. Germline lookup yields CDR1 MRHNA and CDR2 SNTAGT. With 10 bases clipped from V and 14 bases from J, the junction kept 17 bases outside the gene matches.

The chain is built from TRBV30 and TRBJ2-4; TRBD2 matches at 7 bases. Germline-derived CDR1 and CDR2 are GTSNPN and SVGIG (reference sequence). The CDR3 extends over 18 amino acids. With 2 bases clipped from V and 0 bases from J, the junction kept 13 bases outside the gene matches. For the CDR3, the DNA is TGTGCCTGGAGTCAAGACGTCGGGGGGAGGTTAGCCAAAAACATTCAGTACTTC. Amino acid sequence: CAWSQDVGGRLAKNIQYF.

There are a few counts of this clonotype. CDR3: CSATSATDTQYF. Here the CDR3 DNA reads TGCAGTGCTACCAGTGCCACAGATACGCAGTATTTT. The V and J genes are TRBV20-1 and TRBJ2-3; D call uncertain. Per the germline V gene, CDR1 is DFQATT and CDR2 is SNEGSKA (reference sequence). V was pared by 4 bases and J by 2 bases, with 7 bases between. The CDR3 is made up of 12 amino acids.

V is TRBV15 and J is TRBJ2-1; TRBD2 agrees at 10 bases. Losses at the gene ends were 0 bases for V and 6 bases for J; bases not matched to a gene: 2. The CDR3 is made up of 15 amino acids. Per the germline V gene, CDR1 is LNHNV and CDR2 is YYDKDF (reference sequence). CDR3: CATSRDLAGANEQFF. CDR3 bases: TGTGCCACCAGCAGAGATCTAGCGGGAGCCAATGAGCAGTTCTTC.

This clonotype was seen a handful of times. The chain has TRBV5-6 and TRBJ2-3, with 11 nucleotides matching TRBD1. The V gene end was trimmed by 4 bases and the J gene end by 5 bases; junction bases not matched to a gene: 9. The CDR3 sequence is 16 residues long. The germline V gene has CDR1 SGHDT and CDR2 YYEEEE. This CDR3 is CASSPAGTGGQDTQYF. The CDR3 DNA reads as TGTGCCAGCAGCCCGGCCGGGACAGGGGGGCAAGATACGCAGTATTTT.

Here the CDR3 DNA reads TGCAGTGCTACCGATACGCAGTATTTT. This encodes CSATDTQYF. The J gene is TRBJ2-3, the V gene TRBV20-1; D gene ambiguous. CDR3 length: 9 amino acids. Between the trimmed V and J ends, which lost 4 bases and 6 bases, there was a span of 2 bases. Germline V gives CDR1 DFQATT, CDR2 SNEGSKA (reference sequence).

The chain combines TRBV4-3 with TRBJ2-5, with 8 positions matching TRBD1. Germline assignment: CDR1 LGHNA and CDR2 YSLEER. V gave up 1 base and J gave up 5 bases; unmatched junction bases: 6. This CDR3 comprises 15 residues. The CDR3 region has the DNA TGCGCCAGCAGCCAAGCCGTGACAGGGGCGGAGACCCAGTACTTC. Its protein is CASSQAVTGAETQYF.

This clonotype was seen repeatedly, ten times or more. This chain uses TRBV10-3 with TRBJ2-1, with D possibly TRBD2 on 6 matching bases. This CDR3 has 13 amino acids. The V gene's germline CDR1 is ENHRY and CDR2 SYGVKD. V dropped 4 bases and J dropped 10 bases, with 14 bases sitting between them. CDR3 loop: CAISGNRDSEQFF. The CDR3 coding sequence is TGTGCCATCAGTGGTAACCGGGACTCAGAGCAGTTCTTC.

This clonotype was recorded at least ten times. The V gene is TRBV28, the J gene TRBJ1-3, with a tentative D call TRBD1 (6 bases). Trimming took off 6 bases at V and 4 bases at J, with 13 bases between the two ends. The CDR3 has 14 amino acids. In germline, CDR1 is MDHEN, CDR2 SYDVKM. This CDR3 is CASRITGIGNTIYF. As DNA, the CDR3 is TGTGCCAGCAGGATAACAGGGATAGGAAACACCATATATTTT.

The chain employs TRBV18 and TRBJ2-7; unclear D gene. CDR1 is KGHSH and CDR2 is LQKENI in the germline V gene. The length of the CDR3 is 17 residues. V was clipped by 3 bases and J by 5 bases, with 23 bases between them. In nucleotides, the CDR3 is TGTGCCAGCTCACCGGTTTTTGGCGCCACCCCCACTAACGAGCAGTACTTC. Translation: CASSPVFGATPTNEQYF.

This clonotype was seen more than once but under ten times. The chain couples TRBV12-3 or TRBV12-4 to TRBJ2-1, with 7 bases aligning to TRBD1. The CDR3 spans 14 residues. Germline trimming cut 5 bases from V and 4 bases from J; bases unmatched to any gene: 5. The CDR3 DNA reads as TGTGCCAGCAGTAAGGACAGGCTTTACAATGAGCAGTTCTTC. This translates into CASSKDRLYNEQFF.

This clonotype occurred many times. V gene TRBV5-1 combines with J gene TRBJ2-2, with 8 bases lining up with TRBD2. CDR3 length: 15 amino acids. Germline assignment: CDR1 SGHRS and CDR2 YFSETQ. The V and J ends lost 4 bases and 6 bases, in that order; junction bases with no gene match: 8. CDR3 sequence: CASSPGLGGAGELFF. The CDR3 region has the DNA TGCGCCAGCAGCCCGGGACTAGGTGGAGCCGGGGAGCTGTTTTTT.

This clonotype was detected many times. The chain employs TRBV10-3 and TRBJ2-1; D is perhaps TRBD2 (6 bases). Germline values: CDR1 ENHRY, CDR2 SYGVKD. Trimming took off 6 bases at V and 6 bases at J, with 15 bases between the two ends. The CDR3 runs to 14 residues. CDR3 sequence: CAISAGLAPNEQFF. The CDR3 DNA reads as TGTGCCATCAGCGCGGGGCTAGCCCCCAATGAGCAGTTCTTC.

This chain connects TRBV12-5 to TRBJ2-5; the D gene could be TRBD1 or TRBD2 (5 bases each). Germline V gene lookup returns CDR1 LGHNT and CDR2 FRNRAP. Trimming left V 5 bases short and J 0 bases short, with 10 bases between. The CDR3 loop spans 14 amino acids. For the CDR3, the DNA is TGTGCTAGTGGTCCCGGGACCAACCAAGAGACCCAGTACTTC. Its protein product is CASGPGTNQETQYF.